The 26 T cell receptor beta chains given below trace back to one sample, sequenced in a study of CD8 T cells in Susac syndrome. The authors reverse transcribed roughly 0.5 to 1 ug RNA with random hexamers. Each CDR3 protein is one row after TCRdb ran MiXCR on the immunoSEQ multiplex PCR reads. The sample carries about 190,000 distinct CDR3 sequences, roughly 94% recorded once. Sample: CD8+ T cells from PBMCs. The receptor source for this set is a human donor with Susac syndrome.

The count of this clonotype is one. The rearrangement links TRBV21-1 to TRBJ2-7; TRBD1 is taken as the D call from the table, unchecked against the DNA. TRBV21-1 constitutes a pseudogene. The CDR3 length is 15 residues. The CDR3 region is CAHSKKGEYFYEQYF. DNA for the CDR3: TGTGCCCACAGTAAGAAAGGGGAATACTTCTACGAGCAGTACTTC.

In this sample, this clonotype turned up once. The chain joins TRBV4-1 to TRBJ1-4, with 7 bases fitting TRBD1. CDR3 size: 16 residues. CDR1 and CDR2 (germline): MGHRA, YSYEKL. Trimming at V came to 2 bases and at J to 7 bases, leaving 10 bases not matched to a gene. CDR3 region: CASSQRTTGSGEKLFF. The CDR3 DNA follows: TGCGCCAGCAGCCAACGAACGACAGGGTCGGGTGAAAAACTGTTTTTT.

This chain links TRBV2 with TRBJ2-7, with 12 bases matching TRBD2. Germline V gene data show CDR1 as SNHLY and CDR2 as FYNNEI. V shed 9 bases and J 3 bases; nucleotides not matched to a gene: 3. The CDR3 runs to 13 residues. The CDR3 DNA follows: TGTGCCAGACAGACTAGCGGGGGCTACGAGCAGTACTTC. Translating gives CARQTSGGYEQYF. Filled out from reference TRBV2 and TRBJ2-7, the complete variable domain reads EPEVTQTPSHQVTQMGQEVILRCVPISNHLYFYWYRQILGQKVEFLVSFYNNEISEKSEIFDDQFSVERPDGSNFTLKIRSTKLEDSAMYFCARQTSGGYEQYFGPGTRLTVT.

This sequence joins TRBV6-5 and TRBJ2-7; possible D gene TRBD2, 6 bases. The CDR3 sequence is 14 residues long. Per germline, CDR1 MNHEY and CDR2 SVGAGI. Trimming stripped 4 bases from V and 0 bases from J, with 10 bases between. The CDR3 sequence is CASSLAEFSYEQYF. CDR3 bases: TGTGCCAGCAGTTTAGCGGAGTTCTCCTACGAGCAGTACTTC.

The V call is TRBV29-1, the J call TRBJ1-5; D not resolved. The germline V gene encodes CDR1 SQVTM and CDR2 ANQGSEA. This CDR3 has 12 residues. The CDR3 protein is CKAPGLNQPQHF. CDR3 nucleotides: TGCAAGGCCCCCGGGTTAAATCAGCCCCAGCATTTT. Drawing the rest from reference TRBV29-1 and TRBJ1-5, the complete variable domain is SAVISQKPSRDICQRGTSLTIQCQVDSQVTMMFWYRQQPGQSLTLIATANQGSEATYESGFVIDKFPISRPNLTFSTLTVSNMSPEDSSIYLCKAPGLNQPQHFGDGTRLSIL.

The CDR3 bases are TGTGCCAGCAGCTTGGCTGCAGGGATGAACACTGAAGCTTTCTTT. This translates into CASSLAAGMNTEAFF. This sequence joins TRBV5-6 and TRBJ1-1; TRBD1 is a possible D gene (5 bases). V lost 0 bases to trimming and J lost 0 bases, with 9 bases between them. Germline lookup yields CDR1 SGHDT and CDR2 YYEEEE. This CDR3 has 15 amino acids.

V and J are TRBV5-1 and TRBJ2-7; D perhaps matches TRBD2 (5 bases). In germline, CDR1 is SGHRS, CDR2 YFSETQ. There are 12 residues in the CDR3. Trimming stripped 0 bases from V and 7 bases from J, with 8 bases between. The CDR3 sequence is CASSLVPGEQYF. The CDR3 DNA reads as TGCGCCAGCAGCTTGGTTCCGGGAGAGCAGTACTTC.

The chain combines TRBV20-1 with TRBJ2-3; no clear D gene. Germline assignment: CDR1 DFQATT and CDR2 SNEGSKA (reference sequence). V lost 3 bases and J lost 2, with 12 bases in between. This CDR3 is built from 14 residues. The CDR3 bases are TGCAGTGCTAGGGCAGCCCTCCTCACAGATACGCAGTATTTT. It encodes CSARAALLTDTQYF.

The genes are TRBV6-5 and TRBJ1-2; D not certain. This CDR3 comprises 13 residues. Deletions cut 2 bases from V and 6 bases from J, with 10 bases between. From germline, CDR1 is MNHEY and CDR2 SVGAGI. The CDR3 spells CASSYMEADGYTF. The CDR3 DNA reads as TGTGCCAGCAGTTACATGGAAGCGGATGGCTACACCTTC.

The genes are TRBV3-1 and TRBJ2-7; D uncertain. V lost 1 base, J lost 3 bases, and 7 bases lay in between. The CDR3 runs to 13 residues. Germline loops: CDR1 LGHDT, CDR2 YNNKEL (reference sequence). DNA of the CDR3: TGTGCCAGCAGCCAAGCGGACCTCTACGAGCAGTACTTC. This gives the protein CASSQADLYEQYF.

This clonotype is a singleton in its sample. The chain uses TRBV4-1 and TRBJ2-7, with 9 bases identical to TRBD1. V lost 2 bases to trimming and J lost 7 bases; unmatched junction nucleotides: 12. The V gene's germline CDR1 is MGHRA and CDR2 YSYEKL. The CDR3 has 16 residues. The chain's CDR3 is CASSQLGTGGFSEQYF. DNA of the CDR3: TGCGCCAGCAGCCAACTTGGCACAGGGGGCTTTTCGGAGCAGTACTTC.

Remarks on this clonotype: One end of the junction is discordant with germline, which a read error may explain. The chain combines TRBV13 with TRBJ1-1; TRBD1 might be the D (5 bases). Germline CDR1 PRHDT, CDR2 FYEKMQ (reference sequence). The CDR3 contains 12 residues. CDR3 region: CAGSAGHTEAFF. The CDR3 region has the DNA TGTGCCGGCAGCGCAGGGCACACTGAAGCTTTCTTT.

The chain uses TRBV2 and TRBJ2-1, with D perhaps assigned TRBD1 or TRBD2 (5 bases each). Per the germline V gene, CDR1 is SNHLY and CDR2 is FYNNEI. V dropped 7 bases and J dropped 13 bases, with 17 bases sitting between them. The length of the CDR3 is 12 residues. The CDR3 region has the DNA TGTGCCAGCACCGGGACCGGCTCGGCCCAGTTCTTC. This gives the protein CASTGTGSAQFF.

The chain is built from TRBV7-9 and TRBJ1-6; perhaps TRBD1 as D (6 bases). The CDR3 extends over 16 amino acids. Germline values: CDR1 SEHNR, CDR2 FQNEAQ (reference sequence). Trimming cost V 2 bases and J 6 bases, with 14 bases left between them. The CDR3 is CASSLHTDRRNSPLHF. The CDR3 DNA reads TGTGCCAGCAGCTTACACACTGACAGGCGTAATTCACCCCTCCACTTT.

The gene calls are TRBV3-1 and TRBJ2-5, with TRBD2 matching over 8 bases. In germline, CDR1 is LGHDT, CDR2 YNNKEL (reference sequence). The CDR3 contains 15 residues. The V segment lost 5 bases and the J segment 2 bases; nucleotides outside the gene matches: 7. CDR3: CASSKGLGPQETQYF. The CDR3 bases are TGTGCCAGCAGCAAGGGACTAGGCCCACAAGAGACCCAGTACTTC.

The chain couples TRBV20-1 to TRBJ2-1, with 8 positions matching TRBD2. This CDR3 region has 13 residues. The junction had 8 bases not matched to a gene; V was cut back by 4 bases and J by 9 bases. Germline CDR1 and CDR2: DFQATT and SNEGSKA (reference sequence). CDR3 residues: CSAMRAGEVEQFF. The CDR3 region has the DNA TGCAGTGCTATGAGAGCGGGAGAGGTTGAGCAGTTCTTC.

The V and J genes are TRBV5-4 and TRBJ2-2; a weak D match, TRBD2 (5 bases). Per germline, CDR1 SGHNT and CDR2 YYREEE (reference sequence). The CDR3 is 18 amino acids. V lost 7 bases to trimming and J lost 0 bases, with 22 bases between them. The CDR3 sequence is CASRRPEGGVANTGELFF. CDR3 sequence (DNA): TGTGCCAGCCGGCGTCCCGAGGGTGGGGTCGCGAACACCGGGGAGCTGTTTTTT.

V is TRBV12-3 or TRBV12-4 and J is TRBJ2-7; D ambiguous. Trimming left V 0 bases short and J 3 bases short, with 6 bases between. CDR3 size: 13 residues. CDR3 DNA: TGTGCCAGCAGTTTAGCCGCTTACTACGAGCAGTACTTC. As protein: CASSLAAYYEQYF.

J is TRBJ2-7 and V is TRBV6-1, with TRBD2 matching 12 bases. The CDR3 covers 16 residues. Trimming removed 5 bases from V and 2 bases from J; junction bases left unmatched: 7. Germline assignment: CDR1 MNHNS and CDR2 SASEGT. CDR3 nucleotide sequence: TGTGCCAGCAGTCCCTACCGACTAGCGGGAGCCTACGAGCAGTACTTC. As protein: CASSPYRLAGAYEQYF.

This rearrangement joins TRBV12-3 or TRBV12-4 to TRBJ2-7, with 8 bases aligning to TRBD2. CDR3 length: 13 residues. The V and J ends lost 6 bases and 1 base, in that order; junction bases with no gene match: 2. CDR3 coding DNA: TGTGCCAGCAGGAGCGGGAGTTCCTACGAGCAGTACTTC. Translated, it gives CASRSGSSYEQYF.

The rearrangement uses TRBV6-5 and TRBJ1-1, with D uncertain. CDR1 is MNHEY, CDR2 SVGAGI, per germline. The V gene lost 2 bases and the J gene lost 6 bases, with 19 bases spanning the gap. There are 16 residues in the CDR3. The CDR3 reads CASSYTTGPALSEAFF. CDR3 coding DNA: TGTGCCAGCAGTTACACAACCGGACCAGCACTATCTGAAGCTTTCTTT.

The gene calls are TRBV10-3 and TRBJ1-2; a weak D match, TRBD1 (6 bases). Trimming removed 6 bases from V and 8 bases from J, with 13 bases in between. CDR3 length: 12 amino acids. Per the germline V gene, CDR1 is ENHRY and CDR2 is SYGVKD. The CDR3 sequence is CAIRSGGEGYTF. The CDR3 DNA follows: TGTGCCATCAGATCGGGGGGCGAGGGCTACACCTTC.

This clonotype occurred once. V gene TRBV9 combines with J gene TRBJ2-5; D ambiguous. This CDR3 contains 14 residues. CDR1 and CDR2 from the germline V gene are SGDLS and YYNGEE. V was shortened by 2 bases and J by 2 bases, with 10 bases between the two germline ends. The CDR3 DNA sequence: TGTGCCAGCAGCGTGAATGTAGATCAAGAGACCCAGTACTTC. It is translated as CASSVNVDQETQYF.

The chain links TRBV15 to TRBJ1-5; the match to TRBD1 covers 9 bases. The CDR3 has 15 residues. V was pared by 7 bases and J by 6 bases, with 10 bases of the junction left unmatched. Germline loops: CDR1 LNHNV, CDR2 YYDKDF (reference sequence). The CDR3 DNA is TGTGCCACCACCGACACAGAGACAGGGGGTCAGCCCCAGCATTTT. Amino acids: CATTDTETGGQPQHF.

The chain combines TRBV7-9 with TRBJ1-4, with D possibly matching TRBD1 (6 bases). The CDR3 sequence is 15 residues long. The germline V gene encodes CDR1 SEHNR and CDR2 FQNEAQ (reference sequence). The germline V and J ends were trimmed by 3 bases and 7 bases, with 15 bases remaining between them. CDR3 sequence: CASSFVWDKGEKLFF. Written as DNA, the CDR3 is TGTGCCAGCAGCTTCGTTTGGGACAAGGGTGAAAAACTGTTTTTT. Drawing the rest from reference TRBV7-9 and TRBJ1-4, the complete variable domain is DTGVSQNPRHKITKRGQNVTFRCDPISEHNRLYWYRQTLGQGPEFLTYFQNEAQLEKSRLLSDRFSAERPKGSFSTLEIQRTEQGDSAMYLCASSFVWDKGEKLFFGSGTQLSVL.

V is TRBV7-9 and J is TRBJ1-2; D gene ambiguous. This CDR3 is 14 amino acids long. Trimming took 1 base from V and 4 from J, leaving 10 bases between them. Germline assignment: CDR1 SEHNR and CDR2 FQNEAQ (reference sequence). The DNA for the CDR3 is TGTGCCAGCAGCTTAGTCGCGGGGATCTATGGCTACACCTTC. Protein: CASSLVAGIYGYTF.